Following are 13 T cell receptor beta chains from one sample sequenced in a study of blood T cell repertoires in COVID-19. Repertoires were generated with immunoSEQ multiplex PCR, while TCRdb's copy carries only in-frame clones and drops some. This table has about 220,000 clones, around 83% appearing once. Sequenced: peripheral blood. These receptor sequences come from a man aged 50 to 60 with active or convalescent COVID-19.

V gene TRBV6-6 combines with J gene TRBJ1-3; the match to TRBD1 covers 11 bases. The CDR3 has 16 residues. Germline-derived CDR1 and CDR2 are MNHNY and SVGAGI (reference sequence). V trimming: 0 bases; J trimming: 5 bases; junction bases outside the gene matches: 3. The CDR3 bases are TGTGCCAGCAGTTACTCAGGACAGGGGGCGAGAAACACCATATATTTT. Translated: CASSYSGQGARNTIYF.

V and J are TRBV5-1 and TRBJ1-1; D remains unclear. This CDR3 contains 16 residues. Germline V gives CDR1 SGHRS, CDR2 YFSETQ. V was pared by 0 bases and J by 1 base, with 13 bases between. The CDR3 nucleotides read TGCGCCAGCAGCTTGGCCGGATCGGGAGGGAACACTGAAGCTTTCTTT. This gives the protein CASSLAGSGGNTEAFF.

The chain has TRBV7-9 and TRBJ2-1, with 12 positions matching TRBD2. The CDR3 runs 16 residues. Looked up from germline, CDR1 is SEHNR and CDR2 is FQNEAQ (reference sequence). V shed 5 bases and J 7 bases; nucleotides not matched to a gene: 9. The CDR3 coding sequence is TGTGCCAGCAGCCCCCGACTAGCGGGAGCGAGGAATGAGCAGTTCTTC. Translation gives CASSPRLAGARNEQFF.

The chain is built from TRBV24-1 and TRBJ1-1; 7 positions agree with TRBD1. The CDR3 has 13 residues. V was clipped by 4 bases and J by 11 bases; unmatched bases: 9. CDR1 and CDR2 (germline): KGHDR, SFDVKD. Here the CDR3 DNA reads TGTGCCACCAGTGAAAGGGCGACAGGGAGTGCTTTCTTT. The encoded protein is CATSERATGSAFF.

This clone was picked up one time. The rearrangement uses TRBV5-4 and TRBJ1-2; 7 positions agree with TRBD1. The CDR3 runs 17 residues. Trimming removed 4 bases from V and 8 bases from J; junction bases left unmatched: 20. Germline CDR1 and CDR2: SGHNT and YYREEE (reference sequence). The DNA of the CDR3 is TGTGCCAGCAGCGATCCCTTACAGGGGTTTACGAGTAAAGGCTACACCTTC. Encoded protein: CASSDPLQGFTSKGYTF.

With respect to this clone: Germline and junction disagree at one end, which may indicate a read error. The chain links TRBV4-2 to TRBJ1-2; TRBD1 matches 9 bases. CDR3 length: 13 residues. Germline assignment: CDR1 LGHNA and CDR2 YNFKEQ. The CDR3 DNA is TGTGCCAGCAGCCAAGTGCCGCCGGGACAGGGAATCTTC. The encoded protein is CASSQVPPGQGIF.

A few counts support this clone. DNA of the CDR3: TGTGCCAGCAGTTTGGCGGGGGGGAGGGATACGCAGTATTTT. This gives the protein CASSLAGGRDTQYF. The rearrangement joins TRBV27 to TRBJ2-3, with TRBD2 identical over 9 bases. Trimming at V came to 3 bases and at J to 6 bases, leaving 4 bases not matched to a gene. The CDR3 consists of 14 residues. The germline CDR1 and CDR2 sequences are MNHEY and SMNVEV (reference sequence).

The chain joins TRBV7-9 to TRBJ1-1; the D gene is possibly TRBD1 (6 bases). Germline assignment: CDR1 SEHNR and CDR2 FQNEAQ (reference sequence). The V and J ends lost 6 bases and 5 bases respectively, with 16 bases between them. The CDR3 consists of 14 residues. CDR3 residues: CASRRSAGATEAFF. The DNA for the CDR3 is TGTGCCAGCAGGCGTTCGGCGGGGGCTACTGAAGCTTTCTTT.

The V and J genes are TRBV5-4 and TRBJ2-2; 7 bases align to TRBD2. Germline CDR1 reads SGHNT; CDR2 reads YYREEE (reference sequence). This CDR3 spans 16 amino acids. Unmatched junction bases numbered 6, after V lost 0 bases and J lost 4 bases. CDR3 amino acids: CASSLGGLVTTGELFF. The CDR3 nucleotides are TGTGCCAGCAGCTTGGGAGGACTAGTCACCACCGGGGAGCTGTTTTTT.

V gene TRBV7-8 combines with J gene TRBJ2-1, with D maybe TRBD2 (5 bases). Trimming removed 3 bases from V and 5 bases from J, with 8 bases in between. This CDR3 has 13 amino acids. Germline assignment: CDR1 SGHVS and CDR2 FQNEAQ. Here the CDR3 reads CASSFGRNNEQFF. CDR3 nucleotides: TGTGCCAGCAGCTTTGGGAGAAACAATGAGCAGTTCTTC.

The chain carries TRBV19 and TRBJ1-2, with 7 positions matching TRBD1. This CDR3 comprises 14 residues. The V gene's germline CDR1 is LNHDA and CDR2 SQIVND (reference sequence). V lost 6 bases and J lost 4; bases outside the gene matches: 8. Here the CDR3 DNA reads TGTGCCAGTAGCGTGACAGGGCCGCTCTATGGCTACACCTTC. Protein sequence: CASSVTGPLYGYTF.

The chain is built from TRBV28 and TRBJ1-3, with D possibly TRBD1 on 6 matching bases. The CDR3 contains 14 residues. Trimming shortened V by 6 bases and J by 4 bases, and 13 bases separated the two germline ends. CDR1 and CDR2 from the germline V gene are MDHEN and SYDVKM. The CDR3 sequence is CASSIGGRGNTIYF. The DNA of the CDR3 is TGTGCCAGCAGCATAGGGGGAAGGGGAAACACCATATATTTT.

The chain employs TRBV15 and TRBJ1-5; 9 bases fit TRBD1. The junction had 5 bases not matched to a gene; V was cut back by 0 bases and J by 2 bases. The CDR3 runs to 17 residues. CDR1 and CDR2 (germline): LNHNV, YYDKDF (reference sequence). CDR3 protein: CATSRDGDRVGNQPQHF. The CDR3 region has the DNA TGTGCCACCAGCAGAGACGGGGACAGGGTTGGCAATCAGCCCCAGCATTTT.